This T cell receptor (beta chain) was recorded in a study of OX40 agonist ivuxolimab in advanced cancers. On the study more broadly: The dose of intravenous ivuxolimab that patients received every 2 weeks ranged from 0.01 to 10 mg/kg. Aged 23 to 79 with a mean of 60 years, they were 82.7% male.

In regard to this clone: Its target is unknown.

V lost 7 bases, J lost 3 bases, and 5 bases stayed unmatched. Germline CDR1 LNHDA, CDR2 SQIVND (reference sequence). This CDR3 comprises 14 residues. The study sampled blood at baseline, cycle 4 day 1, and cycle 7 day 1. Repertoires were generated with immunoSEQ multiplex PCR, while TCRdb's copy carries only in-frame clones and drops some. Among about 42,000 clones listed, around 83% were seen once. Findings and limits, study-wide: CD4+ and CD8+ blood T cells expanded clonally by week 6 at 0.1 to 3.0 mg/kg.

The origin of this receptor is an adult with an advanced solid tumor such as melanoma, head and neck, liver or kidney cancer. The gene calls are TRBV19 and TRBJ2-7, with 11 bases lining up with TRBD1. This specimen consisted of CD4+ or CD8+ T cells sorted from blood, obtained in a trial of the OX40 agonist ivuxolimab. CDR3 coding DNA: TGTGCCAGTACCCCGGGACAGGGGGGCTACGAGCAGTACTTC. It yields the protein CASTPGQGGYEQYF.